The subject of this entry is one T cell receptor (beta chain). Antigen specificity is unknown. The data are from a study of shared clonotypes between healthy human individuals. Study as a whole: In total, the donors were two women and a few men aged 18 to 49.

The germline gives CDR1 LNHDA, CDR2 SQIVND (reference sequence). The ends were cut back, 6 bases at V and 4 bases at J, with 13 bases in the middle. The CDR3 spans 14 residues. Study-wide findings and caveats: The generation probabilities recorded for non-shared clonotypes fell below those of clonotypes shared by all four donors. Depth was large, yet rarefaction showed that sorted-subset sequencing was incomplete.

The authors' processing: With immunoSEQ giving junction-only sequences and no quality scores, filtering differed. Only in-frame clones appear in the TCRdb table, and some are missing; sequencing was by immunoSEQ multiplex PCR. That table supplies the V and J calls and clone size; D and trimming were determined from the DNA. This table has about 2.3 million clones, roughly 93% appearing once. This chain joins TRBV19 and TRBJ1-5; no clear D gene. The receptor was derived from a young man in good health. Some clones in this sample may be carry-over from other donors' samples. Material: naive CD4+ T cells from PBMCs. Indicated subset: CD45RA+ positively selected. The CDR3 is CASRGLPRNQPQHF. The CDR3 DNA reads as TGTGCCAGTAGGGGCCTCCCCCGGAATCAGCCCCAGCATTTT. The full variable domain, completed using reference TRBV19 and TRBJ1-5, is DGGITQSPKYLFRKEGQNVTLSCEQNLNHDAMYWYRQDPGQGLRLIYYSQIVNDFQKGDIAEGYSVSREKKESFPLTVTSAQKNPTAFYLCASRGLPRNQPQHFGDGTRLSIL.